This T cell receptor beta chain was found in a study of blood T cells in healthy people across ages. Germline loops: CDR1 DFQATT, CDR2 SNEGSKA (reference sequence). This CDR3 spans 15 amino acids. The V segment lost 3 bases and the J segment 7 bases; nucleotides outside the gene matches: 7. For the second PCR, which ran for about 6 to 11 cycles, a sample-barcoded 5' primer and a J-beta primer mix were used. TCRdb reanalysed the 5' RACE reads using MiXCR and keeps one entry per CDR3 protein. The sample yields hundreds of thousands of distinct CDR3 sequences, nearly 60% seen once. This sequence was found in a man aged 25 to 40 in good health. The chain joins TRBV20-1 to TRBJ2-1; 12 positions match TRBD2. Source material: blood. The CDR3 reads CSASGLAGGQNEQFF. CDR3 nucleotide sequence: TGCAGTGCTAGTGGCCTAGCGGGAGGGCAAAATGAGCAGTTCTTC.